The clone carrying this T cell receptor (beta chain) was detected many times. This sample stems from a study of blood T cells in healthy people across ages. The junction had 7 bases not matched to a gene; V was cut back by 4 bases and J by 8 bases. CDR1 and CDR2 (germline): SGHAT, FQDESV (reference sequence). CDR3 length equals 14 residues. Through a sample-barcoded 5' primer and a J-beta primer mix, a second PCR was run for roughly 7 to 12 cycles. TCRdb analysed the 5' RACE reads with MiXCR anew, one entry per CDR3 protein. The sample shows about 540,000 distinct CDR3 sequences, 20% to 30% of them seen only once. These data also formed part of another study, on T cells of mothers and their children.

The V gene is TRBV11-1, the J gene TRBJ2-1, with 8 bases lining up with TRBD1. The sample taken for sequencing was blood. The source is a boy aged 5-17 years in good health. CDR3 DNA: TGTGCCAGCAGCTCCAGGGGGCGATCGGATGAGCAGTTCTTC. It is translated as CASSSRGRSDEQFF.